These 27 T cell receptor beta chains share one sample of origin, sequenced in a study of patients and donors after allogeneic stem cell transplantation. MiXCR was run by TCRdb on the RT-PCR reads, yielding one entry per CDR3 protein. Here the sample spans about a million distinct CDR3 sequences, more than 15% being singletons. The sample was blood, either unsorted or a sorted T cell fraction (not recorded which). The source is a human donor who was either an allogeneic HSCT recipient or a stem cell or donor lymphocyte infusion donor (not recorded which). It is not recorded whose cells these are; they may come from a transplant donor.

This clonotype was seen many times. CDR3 residues: CASSLAGGTQPQHF. DNA for the CDR3: TGTGCCAGCAGTTTAGCAGGGGGGACCCAGCCCCAGCATTTT. The V call is TRBV12-3 or TRBV12-4, the J call TRBJ1-5, with D maybe TRBD1 (6 bases). V lost 0 bases and J 7 bases, leaving 10 bases between the germline ends. The CDR3 totals 14 residues.

This clonotype has more than one count but fewer than ten. The V call is TRBV5-1, the J call TRBJ2-7; 11 bases line up with TRBD2. The germline V gene has CDR1 SGHRS and CDR2 YFSETQ. After removal of 3 bases from V and 5 bases from J, the junction contained 13 bases not matched to a gene. The length of the CDR3 is 17 residues. CDR3 region: CASSSETLAGVTNEQYF. The CDR3 region has the DNA TGCGCCAGCAGCTCTGAAACACTAGCGGGGGTAACGAACGAGCAGTACTTC.

In this sample, this clonotype turned up a few times. The rearrangement links TRBV6-1 to TRBJ1-5; D is uncertain. Germline V gene sequence: CDR1 MNHNS, CDR2 SASEGT. The CDR3 contains 11 residues. Trimming shortened V by 8 bases and J by 1 base, and 3 bases separated the two germline ends. The CDR3 region is CASQSNQPQHF. CDR3 in DNA: TGTGCCAGCCAAAGCAATCAGCCCCAGCATTTT.

This sequence joins TRBV24-1 and TRBJ2-7, with TRBD1 as a possible D gene (6 bases). Germline CDR1 reads KGHDR; CDR2 reads SFDVKD. The germline V and J ends were trimmed by 2 bases and 6 bases, with 19 bases remaining between them. The CDR3 consists of 16 residues. The CDR3 sequence: CATSDSLQGSYAEQYF. The CDR3 bases are TGTGCCACCAGTGATTCCTTACAGGGTTCGTATGCCGAGCAGTACTTC.

This chain uses TRBV28 with TRBJ1-5, with 8 bases identical to TRBD1. Per germline, CDR1 MDHEN and CDR2 SYDVKM. The CDR3 totals 17 residues. V trimming: 5 bases; J trimming: 6 bases; junction bases outside the gene matches: 15. The CDR3 coding sequence is TGTGCCAGCAGTCTCCTATCCTCCGGACAGGGTGGTCAGCCCCAGCATTTT. This sequence encodes CASSLLSSGQGGQPQHF. Using reference TRBV28 and TRBJ1-5 for the parts outside the CDR3, the full variable domain is DVKVTQSSRYLVKRTGEKVFLECVQDMDHENMFWYRQDPGLGLRLIYFSYDVKMKEKGDIPEGYSVSREKKERFSLILESASTNQTSMYLCASSLLSSGQGGQPQHFGDGTRLSIL.

CDR3 DNA sequence: TGTGCCAGCAGTGAGGGTAGCTCCTATAATTCACCCCTCCACTTT. Protein: CASSEGSSYNSPLHF. V gene TRBV6-4 combines with J gene TRBJ1-6; no definite D call. The CDR3 is 15 amino acids. Germline CDR1 is MRHNA and CDR2 is SNTAGT. Deletions cut 3 bases from V and 0 bases from J, with 6 bases between.

V gene TRBV7-3 combines with J gene TRBJ2-6, with D uncertain. The CDR3 is 16 residues long. The germline gives CDR1 SGHTA, CDR2 FQGTGA. The V and J ends lost 6 bases and 3 bases respectively, with 15 bases between them. The CDR3 nucleotides are TGTGCCAGCAGATCCGGACCTCCCCTTGGGGCCAACGTCCTGACTTTC. This gives the protein CASRSGPPLGANVLTF.

The CDR3 protein is CAISESRQGRTYEQYF. CDR3 in DNA: TGTGCCATCAGTGAGTCGAGGCAGGGGCGAACTTACGAGCAGTACTTC. The V gene is TRBV10-3, the J gene TRBJ2-7, with D possibly TRBD1 on 6 matching bases. The CDR3 spans 16 residues. Trimming pared 0 bases from V and 4 bases from J, leaving 16 bases between. In germline, CDR1 is ENHRY, CDR2 SYGVKD.

V is TRBV5-1 and J is TRBJ2-3; D is perhaps TRBD2 (5 bases). The germline gives CDR1 SGHRS, CDR2 YFSETQ. The ends were cut back, 2 bases at V and 4 bases at J, with 11 bases in the middle. This CDR3 has 14 residues. Written as DNA, the CDR3 is TGCGCCAGCAGCTTTTCCGAAGCGGCAGATACGCAGTATTTT. Amino acid sequence: CASSFSEAADTQYF.

The rearrangement links TRBV7-8 to TRBJ2-7; the D call may be TRBD1 or TRBD2 (5 bases each). The germline gives CDR1 SGHVS, CDR2 FQNEAQ. Trimming stripped 5 bases from V and 3 bases from J, with 17 bases between. The length of the CDR3 is 15 residues. The CDR3 bases are TGTGCCAGCAGCCCATCTCGGGGCAGAAACTACGAGCAGTACTTC. The encoded protein is CASSPSRGRNYEQYF. Using reference TRBV7-8 and TRBJ2-7 for the parts outside the CDR3, the full variable domain is GAGVSQSPRYKVAKRGQDVALRCDPISGHVSLFWYQQALGQGPEFLTYFQNEAQLDKSGLPSDRFFAERPEGSVSTLKIQRTQQEDSAVYLCASSPSRGRNYEQYFGPGTRLTVT.

This clonotype has ten or more counts. The chain couples TRBV27 to TRBJ2-6; unclear D gene. Trimming shortened V by 5 bases and J by 1 base, and 6 bases separated the two germline ends. CDR1 MNHEY and CDR2 SMNVEV come from the germline V gene (reference sequence). This CDR3 region has 14 residues. This CDR3 is CASSGNSGANVLTF. DNA of the CDR3: TGTGCCAGCAGTGGGAATTCTGGGGCCAACGTCCTGACTTTC.

The V and J genes are TRBV7-3 and TRBJ2-1, with 7 positions matching TRBD1. The CDR3 sequence is 15 residues long. The V and J ends lost 1 base and 6 bases, in that order; junction bases with no gene match: 6. Germline V gene sequence: CDR1 SGHTA, CDR2 FQGTGA. The CDR3 DNA is TGTGCCAGCAGCTTAATGGGGCAGGGGGTCAATGAGCAGTTCTTC. Protein product: CASSLMGQGVNEQFF. Combining the CDR3 with reference TRBV7-3 and TRBJ2-1 gives the whole variable domain GAGVSQTPSNKVTEKGKYVELRCDPISGHTALYWYRQSLGQGPEFLIYFQGTGAADDSGLPNDRFFAVRPEGSVSTLKIQRTERGDSAVYLCASSLMGQGVNEQFFGPGTRLTVL.

This clonotype was recorded many times. V is TRBV6-2 or TRBV6-3 and J is TRBJ1-5; D remains unclear. The V end lost 4 bases, the J end lost 0 bases, and 19 bases lay between the germline ends. CDR1 is MNHEY and CDR2 is SVGEGT in the germline V gene. The CDR3 length is 18 residues. The CDR3 coding sequence is TGTGCCAGCAGTTCGTACGGACGGGAAAACTATAGCAATCAGCCCCAGCATTTT. The encoded protein is CASSSYGRENYSNQPQHF.

This clonotype has just a few counts. This chain connects TRBV6-5 to TRBJ2-3; 12 nucleotides align to TRBD1. The CDR3 runs 16 residues. V was clipped by 4 bases and J by 4 bases; unmatched bases: 6. Germline CDR1 is MNHEY and CDR2 is SVGAGI. The CDR3 spells CASSSGTGGMADTQYF. For the CDR3, the DNA is TGTGCCAGCAGTTCCGGGACAGGGGGCATGGCAGATACGCAGTATTTT.

The rearrangement uses TRBV7-9 and TRBJ2-1; D possibly corresponds to TRBD2 (5 bases). The CDR3 is made up of 17 amino acids. V was cut by 1 base and J by 3 bases, with 16 bases left in between. CDR1 and CDR2 from the germline V gene are SEHNR and FQNEAQ (reference sequence). The CDR3 DNA follows: TGTGCCAGCAGCTTAGTCCGGGGTCTAGGAGACTACAATGAGCAGTTCTTC. Its protein product is CASSLVRGLGDYNEQFF.

The CDR3 sequence is CASALGGKAPQFF. The DNA of the CDR3 is TGTGCTAGTGCTCTGGGGGGGAAGGCCCCTCAGTTCTTC. The chain carries TRBV12-5 and TRBJ2-1, with TRBD2 matching over 7 bases. Germline trimming cut 7 bases from V and 13 bases from J; bases unmatched to any gene: 13. The germline V gene encodes CDR1 LGHNT and CDR2 FRNRAP. The CDR3 is 13 amino acids. Variable domain in full (rest from reference TRBV12-5 and TRBJ2-1): DARVTQTPRHKVTEMGQEVTMRCQPILGHNTVFWYRQTMMQGLELLAYFRNRAPLDDSGMPKDRFSAEMPDATLATLKIQPSEPRDSAVYFCASALGGKAPQFFGPGTRLTVL.

This clonotype showed up just a few times. The chain couples TRBV5-1 to TRBJ1-2; no clear D gene. Germline V gene sequence: CDR1 SGHRS, CDR2 YFSETQ. Trimming took off 0 bases at V and 7 bases at J, with 13 bases between the two ends. The CDR3 loop spans 14 amino acids. The CDR3 region has the DNA TGCGCCAGCAGCTTGGCAGAGGGTCGCGGTGGCTACACCTTC. Protein: CASSLAEGRGGYTF. Together with reference TRBV5-1 and TRBJ1-2, the CDR3 gives the full variable domain: KAGVTQTPRYLIKTRGQQVTLSCSPISGHRSVSWYQQTPGQGLQFLFEYFSETQRNKGNFPGRFSGRQFSNSRSEMNVSTLELGDSALYLCASSLAEGRGGYTFGSGTRLTVV.

CDR3 residues: CASSAQPGGAPDGYTF. CDR3 nucleotides: TGTGCCAGCAGCGCGCAACCAGGGGGCGCCCCGGATGGCTACACCTTC. The J gene is TRBJ1-2, the V gene TRBV9; TRBD1 matches 8 bases. Germline CDR1 and CDR2: SGDLS and YYNGEE. V was pared by 3 bases and J by 6 bases, with 13 bases of the junction left unmatched. This CDR3 spans 16 amino acids.

This chain joins TRBV11-1 and TRBJ2-2, with 14 bases aligning to TRBD2. The CDR3 consists of 18 residues. Germline assignment: CDR1 SGHAT and CDR2 FQDESV (reference sequence). The V and J ends lost 0 bases and 5 bases, in that order; junction bases with no gene match: 5. Here the CDR3 reads CASSLARLAGGPTGELFF. In nucleotides, the CDR3 is TGTGCCAGCAGCTTAGCTCGACTAGCGGGAGGGCCTACCGGGGAGCTGTTTTTT. Together with reference TRBV11-1 and TRBJ2-2, the CDR3 gives the full variable domain: EAEVAQSPRYKITEKSQAVAFWCDPISGHATLYWYRQILGQGPELLVQFQDESVVDDSQLPKDRFSAERLKGVDSTLKIQPAELGDSAMYLCASSLARLAGGPTGELFFGEGSRLTVL.

V and J are TRBV7-6 and TRBJ2-2; 15 positions match TRBD2. Germline loops: CDR1 SGHVS, CDR2 FNYEAQ. Germline trimming cut 4 bases from V and 1 base from J; bases unmatched to any gene: 4. The CDR3 is 18 residues long. DNA of the CDR3: TGTGCCAGCAGCTCCCCGGGACTAGCGGGGGGGAACACCGGGGAGCTGTTTTTT. Protein: CASSSPGLAGGNTGELFF.

At least ten counts were recorded for this clonotype. The rearrangement links TRBV4-1 to TRBJ2-1; D ambiguous. The CDR3 is 12 residues long. V shed 7 bases and J shed 2 bases, with 6 bases lying between them. From germline, CDR1 is MGHRA and CDR2 YSYEKL. CDR3 in DNA: TGCGCCAGCAACGGTCCCTACAATGAGCAGTTCTTC. This gives the protein CASNGPYNEQFF.

The chain carries TRBV6-1 and TRBJ2-7, with TRBD1 matching over 7 bases. Germline loops: CDR1 MNHNS, CDR2 SASEGT. V lost 2 bases to trimming and J lost 5 bases; unmatched junction nucleotides: 6. The CDR3 is 14 residues long. In nucleotides, the CDR3 is TGTGCCAGCAGTGAATTTAACAGGGGCAACGAGCAGTACTTC. Its protein product is CASSEFNRGNEQYF.

This clonotype was seen more than once but under ten times. The J gene is TRBJ1-1, the V gene TRBV9; D possibly corresponds to TRBD1 (6 bases). Trimming took off 3 bases at V and 0 bases at J, with 9 bases between the two ends. This CDR3 is built from 14 residues. Germline CDR1 is SGDLS and CDR2 is YYNGEE. CDR3 sequence reads: CASSAGGMNTEAFF. CDR3 sequence (DNA): TGTGCCAGCAGCGCGGGGGGCATGAACACTGAAGCTTTCTTT.

This chain joins TRBV18 and TRBJ2-7, with D perhaps TRBD1 or TRBD2 (5 bases each). CDR1 is KGHSH, CDR2 LQKENI, per germline. V was cut by 6 bases and J by 2 bases, with 14 bases left in between. CDR3 length equals 14 residues. CDR3 amino acids: CASSHPGRTYEQYF. The CDR3 nucleotides read TGTGCCAGCTCGCATCCGGGACGAACCTACGAGCAGTACTTC.

This clonotype was seen a few times. This rearrangement joins TRBV6-5 to TRBJ2-4, with TRBD1 matching over 9 bases. CDR1 MNHEY and CDR2 SVGAGI come from the germline V gene. V trimming: 0 bases; J trimming: 2 bases; junction bases outside the gene matches: 5. The CDR3 runs 17 residues. DNA of the CDR3: TGTGCCAGCAGTTACTCACAGGGGGCATTAACCAAAAACATTCAGTACTTC. Translated, it gives CASSYSQGALTKNIQYF.

The chain joins TRBV12-5 to TRBJ2-1; 12 bases agree with TRBD2. Germline values: CDR1 LGHNT, CDR2 FRNRAP. J lost 0 bases, V lost 5 bases, and 8 bases had no gene match. CDR3 length: 18 residues. For the CDR3, the DNA is TGTGCTAGTGGTGCGGGACTAGCGGGTGGAAGCTCCTACAATGAGCAGTTCTTC. Amino acid sequence: CASGAGLAGGSSYNEQFF.

In its sample, this clonotype was seen many times. J is TRBJ1-1 and V is TRBV5-1; perhaps TRBD1 as D (6 bases). From germline, CDR1 is SGHRS and CDR2 YFSETQ. This CDR3 is 14 amino acids long. V lost 4 bases and J lost 6, with 16 bases in between. The CDR3 region has the DNA TGCGCCAGCAGCCTGATGGGGGCAGGGGCTGAAGCTTTCTTT. The encoded protein is CASSLMGAGAEAFF.